The 18 T cell receptor beta chains given below trace back to one sample, sequenced in a study of CD8 T cells in Susac syndrome. RNA was extracted with the RNeasy kit, and a quantity of roughly 0.45 to 1 ug was reverse transcribed using random hexamers. TCRdb recomputed calls from the immunoSEQ multiplex PCR reads with MiXCR, one row per CDR3 protein. The table records about 250,000 distinct CDR3 sequences, around 93% of them present only once. The sequenced material came from CD4+ T cells from PBMCs. These receptor sequences come from a human donor with multiple sclerosis.

This clonotype appeared a single time. The rearrangement joins TRBV18 to TRBJ1-3, with D unresolved. From germline, CDR1 is KGHSH and CDR2 LQKENI. The CDR3 runs 17 residues. Trimming took 2 bases from V and 0 from J, leaving 14 bases between them. CDR3 sequence (DNA): TGTGCCAGCTCACCATTACCGTCAACGAGCTCTGGAAACACCATATATTTT. Its translation: CASSPLPSTSSGNTIYF.

V gene TRBV7-9 combines with J gene TRBJ1-6, with a possible D match to TRBD1 (6 bases). The CDR3 is made up of 15 amino acids. CDR1 and CDR2 from the germline V gene are SEHNR and FQNEAQ (reference sequence). V dropped 3 bases and J dropped 7 bases, with 13 bases sitting between them. The CDR3 DNA reads as TGTGCCAGCAGCTTGGACAGTTCCCGGAATTCACCCCTCCACTTT. This codes for CASSLDSSRNSPLHF. Filled out from reference TRBV7-9 and TRBJ1-6, the complete variable domain reads DTGVSQNPRHKITKRGQNVTFRCDPISEHNRLYWYRQTLGQGPEFLTYFQNEAQLEKSRLLSDRFSAERPKGSFSTLEIQRTEQGDSAMYLCASSLDSSRNSPLHFGNGTRLTVT.

The J gene is TRBJ1-4, the V gene TRBV6-1, with 9 nucleotides matching TRBD1. This CDR3 region has 14 residues. Germline V gene data show CDR1 as MNHNS and CDR2 as SASEGT. With V trimmed by 3 bases and J by 6 bases, 2 bases remained unmatched. CDR3 sequence reads: CASSDHRGHEKLFF. The CDR3 nucleotides read TGTGCCAGCAGTGATCACAGGGGGCATGAAAAACTGTTTTTT.

The CDR3 region is CASRDRVLDNEQFF. The CDR3 region has the DNA TGTGCCAGCAGAGACAGGGTGTTGGACAATGAGCAGTTCTTC. The rearrangement joins TRBV7-8 to TRBJ2-1, with 7 bases that match TRBD1. Germline values: CDR1 SGHVS, CDR2 FQNEAQ. Trimming removed 6 bases from V and 5 bases from J; junction bases left unmatched: 7. The CDR3 spans 14 residues.

The CDR3 spells CASSQIAGEGETQYF. In DNA form, the CDR3 reads TGTGCCAGCAGCCAGATAGCGGGGGAGGGGGAGACCCAGTACTTC. This chain links TRBV4-2 with TRBJ2-5; 9 bases line up with TRBD2. V lost 3 bases and J lost 5; bases outside the gene matches: 7. The CDR3 covers 15 residues. CDR1 and CDR2 from the germline V gene are LGHNA and YNFKEQ.

The rearrangement uses TRBV6-5 and TRBJ2-7, with 9 bases identical to TRBD1. Germline CDR1 MNHEY, CDR2 SVGAGI. This CDR3 is built from 17 residues. V dropped 0 bases and J dropped 3; count of bases not matched to a gene: 9. CDR3 protein: CASSYSFHRDRDYEQYF. The CDR3 DNA follows: TGTGCCAGCAGTTACTCCTTCCACCGGGACAGGGACTACGAGCAGTACTTC.

The V call is TRBV7-2, the J call TRBJ1-5; D might be TRBD1 (5 bases). The CDR3 runs to 14 residues. V gave up 6 bases and J gave up 3 bases, with 12 bases separating them. Germline CDR1 and CDR2: SGHTA and FQGNSA. The CDR3 spells CASSNEGNNQPQHF. CDR3 nucleotides: TGTGCCAGCAGTAATGAGGGGAACAATCAGCCCCAGCATTTT.

This sequence joins TRBV18 and TRBJ2-3; tentatively, D is TRBD1 or TRBD2 (5 bases each). Germline V gives CDR1 KGHSH, CDR2 LQKENI. The CDR3 extends over 14 amino acids. Trimming stripped 3 bases from V and 4 bases from J, with 11 bases between. CDR3 nucleotide sequence: TGTGCCAGCTCACCCGGGACGGCCCCAGATACGCAGTATTTT. As protein: CASSPGTAPDTQYF.

The chain recombines TRBV23-1 with TRBJ1-4; D uncertain. Being an ORF, TRBV23-1 has a function that is uncertain. The length of the CDR3 is 13 residues. Trimming took 4 bases from V and 8 from J, leaving 11 bases between them. CDR3 in amino acids: CASSPPLSEKLFF. The CDR3 nucleotides are TGCGCCAGCAGTCCTCCACTCTCAGAAAAACTGTTTTTT.

The chain recombines TRBV20-1 with TRBJ2-2; D is undetermined. Trimming removed 3 bases from V and 4 bases from J, with 3 bases in between. The CDR3 length is 11 residues. The germline CDR1 and CDR2 sequences are DFQATT and SNEGSKA (reference sequence). The CDR3 DNA follows: TGCAGTGCTAGGACCACCGGGGAGCTGTTTTTT. It codes for CSARTTGELFF.

The gene calls are TRBV19 and TRBJ1-1, with D possibly matching TRBD1 (5 bases). This CDR3 region has 17 residues. Germline values: CDR1 LNHDA, CDR2 SQIVND (reference sequence). V dropped 5 bases and J dropped 1 base, with 20 bases sitting between them. The CDR3 sequence is CASSPLDIGFSNTEAFF. The CDR3 DNA reads as TGTGCCAGTAGTCCTCTGGACATAGGATTTTCGAACACTGAAGCTTTCTTT.

This clonotype appeared a few times. The chain employs TRBV5-1 and TRBJ1-2; 9 bases fit TRBD1. Germline V lookup: CDR1 SGHRS, CDR2 YFSETQ. CDR3 length equals 15 residues. Trimming at V came to 0 bases and at J to 4 bases, leaving 4 bases not matched to a gene. CDR3 sequence (DNA): TGCGCCAGCAGCTTGGGCGGGGACAGGGTCTATGGCTACACCTTC. Encoded protein: CASSLGGDRVYGYTF.

V is TRBV30 and J is TRBJ1-4; D remains ambiguous. Germline CDR1 GTSNPN, CDR2 SVGIG (reference sequence). The CDR3 is made up of 13 amino acids. Trimming stripped 4 bases from V and 2 bases from J, with 8 bases between. For the CDR3, the DNA is TGTGCCTGGACCCAACAGACTAATGAAAAACTGTTTTTT. Translating it yields CAWTQQTNEKLFF.

This clonotype was observed a single time. The chain uses TRBV5-4 and TRBJ2-5; 9 nucleotides line up with TRBD2. Germline CDR1 reads SGHNT; CDR2 reads YYREEE (reference sequence). V gave up 1 base and J gave up 5 bases; unmatched junction bases: 6. The CDR3 totals 15 residues. The CDR3 spells CASSLSSGSWETQYF. The CDR3 DNA follows: TGTGCCAGCAGCTTGAGTAGCGGGAGTTGGGAGACCCAGTACTTC.

The chain is built from TRBV5-4 and TRBJ2-5; 11 nucleotides align to TRBD2. The CDR3 runs 16 residues. Germline assignment: CDR1 SGHNT and CDR2 YYREEE (reference sequence). J gave up 5 bases and V 0 bases, and 6 bases lay outside the gene matches. The CDR3 nucleotides read TGTGCCAGCAGCTTGGCTAGCGGGGGGTCGTGGGAGACCCAGTACTTC. Protein: CASSLASGGSWETQYF.

J is TRBJ1-2 and V is TRBV7-9; maybe TRBD1 (5 bases). Germline CDR1 and CDR2: SEHNR and FQNEAQ (reference sequence). Trimming cost V 6 bases and J 0 bases, with 17 bases left between them. CDR3 length equals 16 residues. The CDR3 DNA reads as TGTGCCAGCAGTACGGGGGTGTCGGCCGCTAACTATGGCTACACCTTC. Protein product: CASSTGVSAANYGYTF.

This clonotype was seen a single time. This rearrangement joins TRBV20-1 to TRBJ2-5; the D gene is possibly TRBD2 (6 bases). With 4 bases removed from V and 0 bases from J, the gap between germline ends came to 9 bases. Germline CDR1 is DFQATT and CDR2 is SNEGSKA (reference sequence). The CDR3 has 13 residues. The CDR3 is CSATGGNQETQYF. The CDR3 DNA follows: TGCAGTGCTACCGGGGGAAACCAAGAGACCCAGTACTTC.

V is TRBV5-4 and J is TRBJ2-3, with 8 nucleotides matching TRBD2. Losses at the gene ends were 0 bases for V and 14 bases for J; bases not matched to a gene: 14. Germline loops: CDR1 SGHNT, CDR2 YYREEE (reference sequence). The CDR3 consists of 15 residues. CDR3: CASSLEGPGGVTLYF. The CDR3 DNA reads as TGTGCCAGCAGCTTGGAAGGGCCCGGGGGGGTAACTCTGTATTTT. The variable domain in full, completed from reference TRBV5-4 and TRBJ2-3, reads ETGVTQSPTHLIKTRGQQVTLRCSSQSGHNTVSWYQQALGQGPQFIFQYYREEENGRGNFPPRFSGLQFPNYSSELNVNALELDDSALYLCASSLEGPGGVTLYFGPGTRLTVL.